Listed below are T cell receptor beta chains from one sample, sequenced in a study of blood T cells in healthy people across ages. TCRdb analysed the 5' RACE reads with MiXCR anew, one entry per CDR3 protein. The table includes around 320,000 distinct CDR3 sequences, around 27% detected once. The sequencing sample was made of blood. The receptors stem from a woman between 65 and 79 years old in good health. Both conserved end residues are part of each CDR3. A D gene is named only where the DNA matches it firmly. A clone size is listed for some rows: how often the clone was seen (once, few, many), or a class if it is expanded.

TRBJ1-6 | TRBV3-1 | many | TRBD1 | CASSQGQGNSPLHF | TGTGCCAGCAGCCAGGGACAGGGGAATTCACCCCTCCACTTT
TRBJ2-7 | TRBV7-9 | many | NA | CASSSNVGSYEQYF | TGTGCCAGCAGCTCGAATGTGGGATCCTACGAGCAGTACTTC
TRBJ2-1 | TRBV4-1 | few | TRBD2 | CASSPSIRGSTYNEQFF | TGCGCCAGCAGCCCAAGTATCCGCGGGAGTACCTACAATGAGCAGTTCTTC
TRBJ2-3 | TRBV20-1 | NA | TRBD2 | CSASKGVAGDTQYF | TGCAGTGCCTCAAAAGGGGTAGCGGGAGATACGCAGTATTTT
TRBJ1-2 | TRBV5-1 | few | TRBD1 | CASGTGGVDYGYTF | TGCGCCAGCGGTACAGGGGGCGTCGACTATGGCTACACCTTC
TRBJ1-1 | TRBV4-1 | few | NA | CASSQWSVSTEAFF | TGCGCCAGCAGCCAATGGTCGGTGAGCACTGAAGCTTTCTTT
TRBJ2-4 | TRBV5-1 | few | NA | CASSLEGGNIQYF | TGCGCCAGCAGCTTAGAGGGGGGAAACATTCAGTACTTC
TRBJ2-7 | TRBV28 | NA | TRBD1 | CASSPSPLGQVISYEQYF | TGTGCCAGCAGTCCGTCCCCACTGGGACAGGTCATCTCCTACGAGCAGTACTTC
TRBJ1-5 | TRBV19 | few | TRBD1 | CASRGRGHQPQHF | TGTGCCAGTAGGGGCAGGGGGCATCAGCCCCAGCATTTT
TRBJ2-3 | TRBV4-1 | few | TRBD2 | CASSQLQLAGVTDTQYF | TGCGCCAGCAGCCAACTTCAACTAGCGGGAGTCACAGATACGCAGTATTTT
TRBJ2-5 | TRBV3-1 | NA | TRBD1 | CASSQDWGTAREETQYF | TGTGCCAGCAGCCAAGATTGGGGGACAGCGAGAGAAGAGACCCAGTACTTC
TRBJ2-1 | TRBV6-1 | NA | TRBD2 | CAGRLAGGRNEQFF | TGTGCCGGCAGACTAGCGGGAGGGAGGAATGAGCAGTTCTTC
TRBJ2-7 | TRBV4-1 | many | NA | CASSQGWMDEQYF | TGCGCCAGCAGCCAAGGCTGGATGGACGAGCAGTACTTC
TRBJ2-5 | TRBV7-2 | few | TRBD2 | CASSLRLAGTETQYF | TGTGCCAGCAGTCTGCGACTAGCGGGAACAGAGACCCAGTACTTC
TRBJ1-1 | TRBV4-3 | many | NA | CASSQNTDITEAFF | TGCGCCAGCAGCCAAAACACGGATATCACTGAAGCTTTCTTT
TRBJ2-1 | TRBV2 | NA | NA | CASAAADEQFF | TGTGCCAGCGCGGCCGCGGATGAGCAGTTCTTC
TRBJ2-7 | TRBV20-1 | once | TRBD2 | CSARLPGGYDQYF | TGCAGTGCTAGACTCCCGGGGGGATACGACCAGTACTTC
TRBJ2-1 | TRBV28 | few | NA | CASSLNSRRSYNEQFF | TGTGCCAGCAGTCTAAACAGTCGGCGGTCCTACAATGAGCAGTTCTTC
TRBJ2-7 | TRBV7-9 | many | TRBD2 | CASSLGGLVGEQYF | TGTGCCAGCAGCTTAGGAGGACTAGTCGGCGAGCAGTACTTC
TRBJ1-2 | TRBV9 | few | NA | CASSATGTDNYGYTF | TGTGCCAGCAGCGCAACCGGGACGGACAACTATGGCTACACCTTC
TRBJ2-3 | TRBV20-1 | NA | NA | CSARDPARSPDTQYF | TGCAGTGCTAGAGATCCGGCTAGGAGCCCAGATACGCAGTATTTT
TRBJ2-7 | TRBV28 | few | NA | CASRSRAHEQYF | TGTGCCAGCAGGAGCAGGGCACACGAGCAGTACTTC